A single sample gave rise to the 18 T cell receptor beta chains below, sequenced in a study of Graves' ophthalmopathy and Graves' hyperthyroidism. The authors amplified TCR beta CDR3 regions from RNA transcripts. The first round was an RT-PCR with HTBI primers, and the second round was a multiplex PCR. In TCRdb, the multiplex PCR reads were re-called with MiXCR into one record per CDR3 protein. Counted here are roughly 380,000 distinct CDR3 sequences, approximately 15% occurring once; the ten biggest clones make up roughly 7%. Sequences were obtained from peripheral blood. All receptors derive from a woman aged 18-29 years with stable Graves' hyperthyroidism.

The table lists this clonotype with many counts. The chain is built from TRBV29-1 and TRBJ1-1; 8 bases are shared with TRBD1. This CDR3 has 13 amino acids. V shed 6 bases, J shed 7 bases, and the junction held 10 bases outside the gene matches. Per germline, CDR1 SQVTM and CDR2 ANQGSEA. The CDR3 bases are TGCAGCGTACGGACAGGGATCACCCTTGAAGCTTTCTTT. This translates into CSVRTGITLEAFF.

This clonotype showed up many times. The rearrangement links TRBV12-3 or TRBV12-4 to TRBJ2-2; D gene uncertain. The CDR3 contains 15 residues. Trimming pared 6 bases from V and 4 bases from J, leaving 15 bases between. CDR3 sequence reads: CASSRLRVVTGELFF. The CDR3 DNA is TGTGCCAGCAGCCGTCTAAGGGTGGTCACCGGGGAGCTGTTTTTT.

CDR3 nucleotides: TGTGCCAGTAGGCCAACAGGGTCGGTGGGCTCTGGAAACACCATATATTTT. Residues: CASRPTGSVGSGNTIYF. V gene TRBV19 combines with J gene TRBJ1-3, with D tentatively TRBD1 (6 bases). Germline V CDR1 and CDR2: LNHDA, SQIVND (reference sequence). With 6 bases removed from V and 0 bases from J, the gap between germline ends came to 18 bases. This CDR3 has 17 residues. Together with reference TRBV19 and TRBJ1-3, the CDR3 gives the full variable domain: DGGITQSPKYLFRKEGQNVTLSCEQNLNHDAMYWYRQDPGQGLRLIYYSQIVNDFQKGDIAEGYSVSREKKESFPLTVTSAQKNPTAFYLCASRPTGSVGSGNTIYFGEGSWLTVV.

This chain connects TRBV30 to TRBJ1-6, with no clear D. Trimming shortened V by 3 bases and J by 7 bases, and 10 bases separated the two germline ends. This CDR3 contains 13 residues. Germline V CDR1 and CDR2: GTSNPN, SVGIG (reference sequence). CDR3 residues: CAWRRLVNSPLHF. The CDR3 nucleotides are TGTGCCTGGAGGAGGCTCGTCAATTCACCCCTCCACTTT. Drawing the rest from reference TRBV30 and TRBJ1-6, the complete variable domain is SQTIHQWPATLVQPVGSPLSLECTVEGTSNPNLYWYRQAAGRGLQLLFYSVGIGQISSEVPQNLSASRPQDRQFILSSKKLLLSDSGFYLCAWRRLVNSPLHFGNGTRLTVT.

CDR3 coding DNA: TGTGCCAGCGGCGGGACAGGGGGCTTTGGCTACACCTTC. It codes for CASGGTGGFGYTF. The V and J genes are TRBV2 and TRBJ1-2; 12 nucleotides line up with TRBD1. After removal of 8 bases from V and 7 bases from J, the junction contained 5 bases not matched to a gene. Germline V gene data show CDR1 as SNHLY and CDR2 as FYNNEI. CDR3 size: 13 residues.

Turning to this clonotype: One end of the junction is discordant with germline, which a read error may explain. CDR3 sequence reads: CASSLPGGVSSYDQYF. The DNA for the CDR3 is TGTGCCAGCAGCCTCCCGGGGGGCGTAAGCTCCTACGATCAGTACTTC. V gene TRBV11-2 combines with J gene TRBJ2-7; tentatively, D is TRBD2 (7 bases). The length of the CDR3 is 16 residues. Germline V lookup: CDR1 SGHAT, CDR2 FQNNGV.

In this sample, this clonotype turned up many times. The chain uses TRBV6-1 and TRBJ2-7; D possibly uses TRBD1 or TRBD2 (5 bases each). Germline V gene data show CDR1 as MNHNS and CDR2 as SASEGT. With 6 bases removed from V and 0 bases from J, the gap between germline ends came to 15 bases. The CDR3 totals 15 residues. In DNA form, the CDR3 reads TGTGCCAGCAGGCCCCGGGGCGCGAGCTCCTACGAGCAGTACTTC. Amino acids: CASRPRGASSYEQYF.

In this sample, this clonotype turned up many times. The V call is TRBV2, the J call TRBJ1-1; the match to TRBD1 covers 11 bases. Per the germline V gene, CDR1 is SNHLY and CDR2 is FYNNEI. This CDR3 comprises 14 residues. Germline trimming cut 6 bases from V and 7 bases from J; bases unmatched to any gene: 7. The CDR3 reads CASRGGQGGHEAFF. CDR3 DNA: TGTGCCAGCAGAGGGGGACAGGGGGGACATGAAGCTTTCTTT.

There are many counts of this clonotype. The chain combines TRBV12-3 or TRBV12-4 with TRBJ1-1, with 7 nucleotides matching TRBD1. The CDR3 consists of 14 residues. Germline trimming cut 3 bases from V and 1 base from J; bases unmatched to any gene: 2. CDR3 loop: CASSFWTGNTEAFF. The CDR3 bases are TGTGCCAGCAGTTTCTGGACAGGGAACACTGAAGCTTTCTTT.

This clonotype appeared many times. The V gene is TRBV6-5, the J gene TRBJ2-5; no clear D. This CDR3 has 13 amino acids. Germline CDR1 MNHEY, CDR2 SVGAGI. Trimming removed 1 base at V and 5 bases at J, with 8 bases between. The DNA for the CDR3 is TGTGCCAGCAGTTACTTTAAGGAGGAGACCCAGTACTTC. As protein: CASSYFKEETQYF.

This clonotype was observed many times. V usage is TRBV19 and J usage is TRBJ1-2; a weak D match, TRBD1 (5 bases). This CDR3 is 16 amino acids long. V lost 7 bases and J lost 7, with 25 bases in between. Germline CDR1 LNHDA, CDR2 SQIVND (reference sequence). CDR3 sequence: CASNPGSARGMSGYTF. The CDR3 nucleotides are TGTGCCAGTAACCCTGGGTCAGCGAGGGGTATGAGTGGCTACACCTTC.

This clonotype was observed a handful of times. The gene calls are TRBV11-2 and TRBJ2-7, with 9 positions matching TRBD1. J lost 7 bases, V lost 5 bases, and 12 bases had no gene match. Germline V CDR1 and CDR2: SGHAT, FQNNGV. This CDR3 has 15 amino acids. The CDR3 DNA follows: TGTGCCAGCAGCCGTGAAGGACAGGGGAGGGGAGAGCAGTACTTC. Its translation is CASSREGQGRGEQYF.

The chain is built from TRBV12-3 or TRBV12-4 and TRBJ2-7; unclear D gene. With 5 bases removed from V and 3 bases from J, the gap between germline ends came to 14 bases. This CDR3 comprises 14 residues. The CDR3 nucleotides read TGTGCCAGCAGTCCGGGTCCTTCTATCTACGAGCAGTACTTC. Its translation: CASSPGPSIYEQYF.

This clonotype was detected ten times or more. This CDR3 reads CATSREGTSGGYEQYF. CDR3 sequence (DNA): TGTGCCACCAGCAGAGAAGGGACTAGCGGGGGTTACGAGCAGTACTTC. The chain employs TRBV15 and TRBJ2-7, with 14 positions matching TRBD2. The germline V gene encodes CDR1 LNHNV and CDR2 YYDKDF (reference sequence). V shed 0 bases and J 4 bases; nucleotides not matched to a gene: 2. The CDR3 runs 16 residues.

This clonotype was recorded many times. The chain carries TRBV6-5 and TRBJ2-7; D gene ambiguous. V dropped 2 bases and J dropped 1 base, with 9 bases sitting between them. CDR1 is MNHEY, CDR2 SVGAGI, per germline. This CDR3 is built from 14 residues. The CDR3 is CASSYKPESYEQYF. The CDR3 DNA follows: TGTGCCAGCAGTTACAAACCAGAATCCTACGAGCAGTACTTC.

Details on this clonotype: Being one base from a much bigger clone, this may be a read error. Since no conserved phenylalanine or tryptophan closes the CDR3, a read error is the likely cause. The V and J genes are TRBV19 and TRBJ2-7; 7 bases map to TRBD2. CDR1 and CDR2 (germline): LNHDA, SQIVND (reference sequence). The CDR3 extends over 12 amino acids. Losses at the gene ends were 3 bases for V and 9 bases for J; bases not matched to a gene: 5. The CDR3: CASSIPRGSQYL. CDR3 sequence (DNA): TGTGCCAGTAGTATCCCGCGGGGGTCGCAGTACTTG.

The chain links TRBV6-2 or TRBV6-3 to TRBJ1-2; D gene uncertain. The CDR3 is 13 residues long. CDR1 is MNHEY and CDR2 is SVGEGT in the germline V gene. Trimming removed 2 bases at V and 6 bases at J, with 10 bases between. The CDR3 loop reads CASSYLSRDGYTF. For the CDR3, the DNA is TGTGCCAGCAGTTACCTCTCTAGAGATGGCTACACCTTC.

Ten or more counts support this clonotype. The gene calls are TRBV6-5 and TRBJ1-1; weak D call: TRBD1 (5 bases). Germline values: CDR1 MNHEY, CDR2 SVGAGI. V dropped 4 bases and J dropped 6 bases, with 15 bases sitting between them. This CDR3 has 14 residues. The CDR3 here is CASSFGRGSAEAFF. The CDR3 nucleotides are TGTGCCAGCAGTTTCGGACGGGGGAGCGCTGAAGCTTTCTTT.